These T cell receptor beta chains were read from a single sample in a study of blood T cell repertoires in COVID-19. Sequenced by immunoSEQ multiplex PCR; TCRdb stores in-frame clones only, minus some. The sample yields 100,000 to 150,000 clones, around 70% seen once. Material for sequencing was peripheral blood. These receptors came from a man at least 80 years old with COVID-19, enrolled during active disease. Both conserved end residues are part of each CDR3. A D gene is named only where the DNA matches it firmly. Expanded clones are given a class, and other clones once, few, many or no size at all.

clone size: once
J gene: TRBJ1-2
CDR3 length: 15
D gene: TRBD1
V gene: TRBV9
CDR3 protein: CASSVEDRGSYGYTF
CDR3 DNA: TGTGCCAGCAGCGTAGAGGACAGGGGCTCCTATGGCTACACCTTC

clone size: .
J gene: TRBJ2-7
CDR3 length: 15
D gene: TRBD2
V gene: TRBV4-3
CDR3 protein: CASSQDLLAGYEQYF
CDR3 DNA: TGCGCCAGCAGCCAAGATTTACTAGCGGGCTACGAGCAGTACTTC

clone size: .
J gene: TRBJ1-1
CDR3 length: 18
D gene: .
V gene: TRBV25-1
CDR3 protein: CASSGSGLSTLQNTEAFF
CDR3 DNA: TGTGCCAGCAGTGGTTCAGGGCTCTCCACACTTCAGAACACTGAAGCTTTCTTT

clone size: .
J gene: TRBJ2-7
CDR3 length: 15
D gene: .
V gene: TRBV7-9
CDR3 protein: CASSLGFGGSYEQYF
CDR3 DNA: TGTGCCAGCAGCTTAGGGTTCGGGGGCTCCTACGAGCAGTACTTC

clone size: .
J gene: TRBJ2-2
CDR3 length: 16
D gene: .
V gene: TRBV15
CDR3 protein: CATSRERSILTGELFF
CDR3 DNA: TGTGCCACCAGCAGGGAGAGGAGTATTCTCACCGGGGAGCTGTTTTTT

clone size: .
J gene: TRBJ1-4
CDR3 length: 15
D gene: .
V gene: TRBV5-1
CDR3 protein: CASSLGVSGEEKLFF
CDR3 DNA: TGCGCCAGCAGCTTGGGGGTATCTGGGGAGGAAAAACTGTTTTTT

clone size: .
J gene: TRBJ1-1
CDR3 length: 14
D gene: TRBD1
V gene: TRBV19
CDR3 protein: CASSTGQGVGEAFF
CDR3 DNA: TGTGCCAGTAGTACGGGACAGGGGGTCGGTGAAGCTTTCTTT

clone size: .
J gene: TRBJ1-3
CDR3 length: 14
D gene: .
V gene: TRBV5-1
CDR3 protein: CASSLGRPGNTIYF
CDR3 DNA: TGCGCCAGCAGCTTGGGGCGGCCTGGAAACACCATATATTTT

clone size: once
J gene: TRBJ1-5
CDR3 length: 18
D gene: TRBD1
V gene: TRBV7-2
CDR3 protein: CASSWKGQGEIGNQPQHF
CDR3 DNA: TGTGCCAGCAGTTGGAAGGGACAGGGGGAAATTGGCAATCAGCCCCAGCATTTT

clone size: .
J gene: TRBJ2-1
CDR3 length: 16
D gene: TRBD1
V gene: TRBV7-8
CDR3 protein: CASSPTQGQGYNEQFF
CDR3 DNA: TGTGCCAGCAGCCCAACACAGGGGCAGGGATACAATGAGCAGTTCTTC

clone size: .
J gene: TRBJ1-2
CDR3 length: 15
D gene: .
V gene: TRBV7-6
CDR3 protein: CASSLAGTPNYGYTF
CDR3 DNA: TGTGCCAGCAGCTTAGCGGGGACACCTAACTATGGCTACACCTTC

clone size: .
J gene: TRBJ2-7
CDR3 length: 12
D gene: .
V gene: TRBV28
CDR3 protein: CASSFSLHEQYF
CDR3 DNA: TGTGCCAGCAGTTTCTCCCTCCACGAGCAGTACTTC

clone size: .
J gene: TRBJ2-3
CDR3 length: 15
D gene: .
V gene: TRBV7-3
CDR3 protein: CASSLMGVGTDTQYF
CDR3 DNA: TGTGCCAGCAGCTTAATGGGAGTGGGAACAGATACGCAGTATTTT